The 8 T cell receptor beta chains given below trace back to one sample, sequenced in a study of vaccination and CD4 T cells after COVID-19. With the Oncomine TCR Beta short-read assay, DNA from cultured CD4+ T cells was sequenced. TCRdb itself ran the PCR reads through MiXCR, one entry per CDR3 protein. This sample yields about 26,000 distinct CDR3 sequences, of which about 50% are seen a single time; 28% belongs to the top ten. Their antigens are not known. Treatment noted: roughly 11-day PBMC culture with coronavirus spike peptide pools or control peptides (ViraFEST assay). The input for sequencing was CD4+ T cells from blood, cultured in vitro, taken before SARS-CoV-2 vaccination. These receptors all stem from a human donor who received a COVID-19 vaccine.

The chain links TRBV6-1 to TRBJ1-1, with 9 nucleotides matching TRBD1. The trim removed 3 bases at V and 5 bases at J, leaving 4 bases unmatched. CDR1 and CDR2 from the germline V gene are MNHNS and SASEGT. CDR3 length: 14 amino acids. In nucleotides, the CDR3 is TGTGCCAGCAGTGAGACAGGGGGGGGGACTGAAGCTTTCTTT. This codes for CASSETGGGTEAFF.

This clonotype was counted only a few times. The chain has TRBV15 and TRBJ2-4; 8 bases are shared with TRBD1. This CDR3 comprises 18 residues. V shed 5 bases and J 0 bases; nucleotides not matched to a gene: 12. CDR1 and CDR2 from the germline V gene are LNHNV and YYDKDF (reference sequence). In DNA, the CDR3 is TGTGCCACCAGCTCGACAGGGGCGTGGATGAAAGCCAAAAACATTCAGTACTTC. The encoded protein is CATSSTGAWMKAKNIQYF.

This clonotype showed up just once. This sequence joins TRBV30 and TRBJ1-4; TRBD1 is a possible D gene (5 bases). Germline assignment: CDR1 GTSNPN and CDR2 SVGIG (reference sequence). V gave up 2 bases and J gave up 8 bases, with 15 bases separating them. The CDR3 has 14 amino acids. The DNA of the CDR3 is TGTGCCTGGAGTCTCCGCCTGGGGCGCGAAAAACTGTTTTTT. Its protein product is CAWSLRLGREKLFF.

Turning to this clonotype: The germline gene is not matched at one end of the junction; a read error may be the cause. The chain carries TRBV7-9 and TRBJ2-3, with D possibly matching TRBD1 (6 bases). The V gene's germline CDR1 is SEHNR and CDR2 FQNEAQ (reference sequence). The CDR3 runs 12 residues. The CDR3, as DNA: TGTGCCAGCGTTGGGGGCACTGATACGCAGTATTTT. It yields the protein CASVGGTDTQYF.

CDR3 bases: TGTGCCTGGTGGGACAGGGGGAACACTGAAGCTTTCTTT. Its protein product is CAWWDRGNTEAFF. V gene TRBV30 combines with J gene TRBJ1-1, with 10 bases lining up with TRBD1. Germline trimming cut 5 bases from V and 1 base from J; bases unmatched to any gene: 1. The CDR3 loop spans 13 amino acids. In germline, CDR1 is GTSNPN, CDR2 SVGIG (reference sequence).

This clonotype was recorded a few times. CDR3 region: CASSSTGTGDGYTF. In DNA form, the CDR3 reads TGCGCCAGCAGCTCGACCGGGACAGGGGATGGCTACACCTTC. This chain connects TRBV5-1 to TRBJ1-2, with 10 nucleotides matching TRBD1. This CDR3 is 14 amino acids long. Germline trimming cut 3 bases from V and 6 bases from J; bases unmatched to any gene: 5. Per germline, CDR1 SGHRS and CDR2 YFSETQ.

This clonotype was seen a handful of times. This chain joins TRBV19 and TRBJ1-1; 9 positions agree with TRBD1. The CDR3 consists of 16 residues. The germline V gene encodes CDR1 LNHDA and CDR2 SQIVND (reference sequence). Losses at the gene ends were 6 bases for V and 3 bases for J; bases not matched to a gene: 11. The CDR3 coding sequence is TGTGCCAGTAGGCAACCGGGACAGGGCGGGTACACTGAAGCTTTCTTT. Translating gives CASRQPGQGGYTEAFF.

The chain has TRBV2 and TRBJ1-5; the D is unclear. Germline V lookup: CDR1 SNHLY, CDR2 FYNNEI. The CDR3 spans 15 residues. V was trimmed by 4 bases and J by 2 bases, leaving 12 bases between them. The DNA for the CDR3 is TGTGCCAGCAGTGTTGCCGGGGAAGGCAATCAGCCCCAGCATTTT. It is translated as CASSVAGEGNQPQHF. Complete variable domain (other parts from reference TRBV2 and TRBJ1-5): EPEVTQTPSHQVTQMGQEVILRCVPISNHLYFYWYRQILGQKVEFLVSFYNNEISEKSEIFDDQFSVERPDGSNFTLKIRSTKLEDSAMYFCASSVAGEGNQPQHFGDGTRLSIL.